The present TCR beta chain was sequenced within a study of blood T cell repertoires in COVID-19. This CDR3 region has 11 residues. Per the germline V gene, CDR1 is SQVTM and CDR2 is ANQGSEA. Deletions cut 5 bases from V and 7 bases from J, with 9 bases between. Using immunoSEQ multiplex PCR, the repertoire was profiled, and TCRdb retains in-frame clones only, with some absent. The sample has 150,000 to 170,000 clones; around 84% are singletons. The TCR comes from a man older than 75 with acute or convalescent COVID-19. Sequencing was carried out using peripheral blood. The chain combines TRBV29-1 with TRBJ2-1, with D perhaps matching TRBD2 (5 bases). DNA for the CDR3: TGCAGCGTTAAGAGGGCAAATGAGCAGTTCTTC. This codes for CSVKRANEQFF.